This is a list of T cell receptor beta chains from one sample in a study of blood T cells in healthy people across ages. From the 5' RACE reads, TCRdb called clonotypes with MiXCR, one entry per CDR3 protein. The sample records fewer than 600,000 distinct CDR3 sequences, over 25% being singletons. These data also formed part of another study, on T cells of mothers and their children.

The material sequenced was blood. The receptors originated from a boy younger than 10 in good health. The CDR3 runs from the conserved cysteine through the conserved F or W. Fields, in order: clone size, CDR3 length, V gene, D gene, J gene, CDR3 protein, CDR3 DNA. A D gene is named only where the DNA matches it firmly. Size is stated for part of the rows, as once, few or many counts, or as a class when the clone is expanded.

abundance: few
len: 13
v_gene: TRBV12-3/TRBV12-4
d_gene: NA
j_gene: TRBJ2-7
CDR3aa: CASSRDFPYEQYF
CDR3nt: TGTGCCAGCAGTAGGGATTTTCCCTACGAGCAGTACTTC

abundance: few
len: 13
v_gene: TRBV15
d_gene: NA
j_gene: TRBJ2-3
CDR3aa: CATSRASTDTQYF
CDR3nt: TGTGCCACCAGCAGAGCTAGCACAGATACGCAGTATTTT

abundance: NA
len: 15
v_gene: TRBV7-9
d_gene: NA
j_gene: TRBJ1-3
CDR3aa: CASSLEEGGGNTIYF
CDR3nt: TGTGCCAGCAGCTTAGAAGAGGGGGGTGGAAACACCATATATTTT

abundance: NA
len: 14
v_gene: TRBV12-3/TRBV12-4
d_gene: NA
j_gene: TRBJ2-3
CDR3aa: CASRRGLGADTQYF
CDR3nt: TGTGCCAGCAGACGAGGACTGGGGGCAGATACGCAGTATTTT

abundance: NA
len: 16
v_gene: TRBV7-3
d_gene: NA
j_gene: TRBJ2-1
CDR3aa: CASSPRGAISYNEQFF
CDR3nt: TGTGCCAGCAGCCCCAGGGGAGCTATCTCCTACAATGAGCAGTTCTTC

abundance: few
len: 15
v_gene: TRBV3-1
d_gene: NA
j_gene: TRBJ2-5
CDR3aa: CASSQDSSDQETQYF
CDR3nt: TGTGCCAGCAGCCAAGATTCAAGCGACCAAGAGACCCAGTACTTC

abundance: few
len: 14
v_gene: TRBV7-9
d_gene: TRBD1
j_gene: TRBJ1-3
CDR3aa: CASSPQGKGNTIYF
CDR3nt: TGTGCCAGCAGCCCACAGGGGAAAGGAAACACCATATATTTT

abundance: few
len: 16
v_gene: TRBV7-9
d_gene: TRBD1
j_gene: TRBJ2-7
CDR3aa: CASSGPGQGLAYEQYF
CDR3nt: TGTGCCAGCAGCGGCCCGGGACAGGGTTTGGCCTACGAGCAGTACTTC

abundance: few
len: 12
v_gene: TRBV11-2
d_gene: NA
j_gene: TRBJ2-3
CDR3aa: CASSSLVRTQYF
CDR3nt: TGTGCCAGCAGCTCCTTAGTACGTACGCAGTATTTT

abundance: NA
len: 18
v_gene: TRBV27
d_gene: TRBD1
j_gene: TRBJ2-7
CDR3aa: CASSFWPLRDRDTYEQYF
CDR3nt: TGTGCCAGCAGTTTTTGGCCCCTCCGGGACAGGGACACCTACGAGCAGTACTTC

abundance: NA
len: 12
v_gene: TRBV29-1
d_gene: NA
j_gene: TRBJ1-1
CDR3aa: CSADQGNTEAFF
CDR3nt: TGCAGCGCTGACCAGGGGAACACTGAAGCTTTCTTT

abundance: NA
len: 14
v_gene: TRBV5-1
d_gene: NA
j_gene: TRBJ2-7
CDR3aa: CASSNPPEGREQYF
CDR3nt: TGCGCCAGCAGCAACCCTCCGGAGGGAAGGGAGCAGTACTTC

abundance: few
len: 13
v_gene: TRBV27
d_gene: NA
j_gene: TRBJ1-2
CDR3aa: CASSLTEGNGYTF
CDR3nt: TGTGCCAGCAGTTTGACCGAGGGGAATGGCTACACCTTC

abundance: NA
len: 14
v_gene: TRBV5-1
d_gene: NA
j_gene: TRBJ2-3
CDR3aa: CASSLAWYTDTQYF
CDR3nt: TGCGCCAGCAGCTTGGCCTGGTACACAGATACGCAGTATTTT

abundance: NA
len: 13
v_gene: TRBV12-3/TRBV12-4
d_gene: NA
j_gene: TRBJ1-4
CDR3aa: CASSISGLEKLFF
CDR3nt: TGTGCCAGCAGTATATCGGGTCTCGAAAAACTGTTTTTT

abundance: few
len: 15
v_gene: TRBV7-8
d_gene: TRBD1
j_gene: TRBJ1-2
CDR3aa: CASSLGTAANYGYTF
CDR3nt: TGTGCCAGCAGCCTAGGGACAGCAGCTAACTATGGCTACACCTTC

abundance: few
len: 14
v_gene: TRBV7-9
d_gene: NA
j_gene: TRBJ2-7
CDR3aa: CASSLTLLEGEQYF
CDR3nt: TGTGCCAGCAGCTTAACCCTGCTCGAGGGCGAGCAGTACTTC

abundance: NA
len: 10
v_gene: TRBV30
d_gene: NA
j_gene: TRBJ2-5
CDR3aa: CAWSRETLYF
CDR3nt: TGTGCCTGGAGTAGGGAGACCCTGTACTTC

abundance: few
len: 14
v_gene: TRBV29-1
d_gene: TRBD2
j_gene: TRBJ2-1
CDR3aa: CSGRLAESYNEQFF
CDR3nt: TGCAGCGGTCGACTAGCGGAGTCATACAATGAGCAGTTCTTC

abundance: NA
len: 14
v_gene: TRBV15
d_gene: NA
j_gene: TRBJ2-2
CDR3aa: CATSRVSSLEELFF
CDR3nt: TGTGCCACCAGCAGAGTCTCTAGCTTGGAGGAGCTGTTTTTT

abundance: NA
len: 13
v_gene: TRBV7-9
d_gene: NA
j_gene: TRBJ2-2
CDR3aa: CASSSLLYGELFF
CDR3nt: TGTGCCAGCAGCTCTTTACTCTACGGGGAGCTGTTTTTT

abundance: NA
len: 13
v_gene: TRBV29-1
d_gene: TRBD1
j_gene: TRBJ1-5
CDR3aa: CSVGDSSNQPQHF
CDR3nt: TGCAGCGTTGGGGACAGTAGCAATCAGCCCCAGCATTTT

abundance: NA
len: 14
v_gene: TRBV12-3/TRBV12-4
d_gene: NA
j_gene: TRBJ2-1
CDR3aa: CASSPLWTYYEQFF
CDR3nt: TGTGCCAGCAGTCCCCTTTGGACTTACTACGAGCAGTTCTTC

abundance: few
len: 14
v_gene: TRBV9
d_gene: TRBD2
j_gene: TRBJ2-7
CDR3aa: CASSVLAGDGEQYF
CDR3nt: TGTGCCAGCAGCGTACTAGCGGGAGATGGCGAGCAGTACTTC

abundance: NA
len: 10
v_gene: TRBV29-1
d_gene: NA
j_gene: TRBJ2-5
CDR3aa: CSVVQVAQYF
CDR3nt: TGCAGCGTTGTGCAGGTGGCCCAGTACTTC

abundance: NA
len: 14
v_gene: TRBV2
d_gene: NA
j_gene: TRBJ2-5
CDR3aa: CASSQPTGQETQYF
CDR3nt: TGTGCCAGCTCCCAGCCGACGGGGCAAGAGACCCAGTACTTC

abundance: few
len: 18
v_gene: TRBV6-2/TRBV6-3
d_gene: NA
j_gene: TRBJ1-5
CDR3aa: CASSYNVGGRRINQPQHF
CDR3nt: TGTGCCAGCAGTTACAATGTGGGCGGGCGTCGGATAAATCAGCCCCAGCATTTT

abundance: few
len: 16
v_gene: TRBV18
d_gene: NA
j_gene: TRBJ1-4
CDR3aa: CASSTWDPATNEKLFF
CDR3nt: TGTGCCAGCTCAACTTGGGACCCCGCAACTAATGAAAAACTGTTTTTT

abundance: NA
len: 16
v_gene: TRBV19
d_gene: NA
j_gene: TRBJ1-1
CDR3aa: CASSRMAGVLNTEAFF
CDR3nt: TGTGCCAGTAGTAGAATGGCAGGAGTTTTGAACACTGAAGCTTTCTTT

abundance: few
len: 17
v_gene: TRBV6-5
d_gene: NA
j_gene: TRBJ1-1
CDR3aa: CASSYSVQELLNTEAFF
CDR3nt: TGTGCCAGCAGTTACTCTGTTCAGGAGCTATTGAACACTGAAGCTTTCTTT

abundance: NA
len: 16
v_gene: TRBV18
d_gene: TRBD2
j_gene: TRBJ2-5
CDR3aa: CASSPLRTSGSETQYF
CDR3nt: TGTGCCAGCTCACCTCTCAGGACTAGCGGGAGCGAGACCCAGTACTTC

abundance: NA
len: 14
v_gene: TRBV5-6
d_gene: TRBD2
j_gene: TRBJ2-5
CDR3aa: CASSLLAVGETQYF
CDR3nt: TGTGCCAGCAGCTTGCTAGCGGTGGGAGAGACCCAGTACTTC

abundance: many
len: 12
v_gene: TRBV20-1
d_gene: NA
j_gene: TRBJ2-3
CDR3aa: CSARGMGDTQYF
CDR3nt: TGCAGTGCTAGGGGAATGGGAGATACGCAGTATTTT

abundance: few
len: 16
v_gene: TRBV6-1
d_gene: TRBD1
j_gene: TRBJ1-3
CDR3aa: CASKAGTGGSGNTIYF
CDR3nt: TGTGCCAGCAAGGCCGGGACAGGGGGATCTGGAAACACCATATATTTT

abundance: NA
len: 17
v_gene: TRBV7-9
d_gene: NA
j_gene: TRBJ2-1
CDR3aa: CASSPNWDLTLRDEQFF
CDR3nt: TGTGCCAGCAGCCCAAATTGGGACCTTACTCTGCGTGATGAGCAGTTCTTC

abundance: few
len: 14
v_gene: TRBV18
d_gene: NA
j_gene: TRBJ1-2
CDR3aa: CASSPGTPNYGYTF
CDR3nt: TGTGCCAGCTCACCCGGGACACCTAACTATGGCTACACCTTC

abundance: few
len: 14
v_gene: TRBV9
d_gene: TRBD2
j_gene: TRBJ2-5
CDR3aa: CASSTLAEQETQYF
CDR3nt: TGTGCCAGCAGCACGCTAGCGGAACAAGAGACCCAGTACTTC

abundance: NA
len: 15
v_gene: TRBV25-1
d_gene: NA
j_gene: TRBJ1-5
CDR3aa: CASSLPAHSNQPQHF
CDR3nt: TGTGCCAGCAGTCTCCCAGCCCATAGCAATCAGCCCCAGCATTTT

abundance: NA
len: 12
v_gene: TRBV20-1
d_gene: NA
j_gene: TRBJ2-3
CDR3aa: CSASRLIDTQYF
CDR3nt: TGCAGTGCTAGTCGTCTTATAGATACGCAGTATTTT

abundance: NA
len: 13
v_gene: TRBV12-3/TRBV12-4
d_gene: NA
j_gene: TRBJ1-1
CDR3aa: CASSSFGNTEAFF
CDR3nt: TGTGCCAGCAGTTCCTTCGGGAACACTGAAGCTTTCTTT

abundance: NA
len: 12
v_gene: TRBV20-1
d_gene: NA
j_gene: TRBJ1-2
CDR3aa: CSAKTANYGYTF
CDR3nt: TGCAGTGCCAAGACAGCTAACTATGGCTACACCTTC

abundance: NA
len: 14
v_gene: TRBV5-1
d_gene: TRBD2
j_gene: TRBJ2-7
CDR3aa: CASSISGRDYEQYF
CDR3nt: TGCGCCAGCAGCATTAGCGGGAGAGACTACGAGCAGTACTTC